The entry below gives a single TCR beta chain sequence along with its context. Its antigen is still unknown. These data belong to a study of spatial heterogeneity in lung cancer. General study results and limits: Ubiquitous expanded tumor TCRs surfaced in blood more at resection than they did at follow-up.

Unique molecular identifiers, one per molecule, were present on every TCR cDNA molecule. TCRdb ran MiXCR on the 5' RACE reads and lists one entry per CDR3 protein. This table has about 38,000 distinct CDR3 sequences, around 5% appearing once. Time point reported: sample taken at primary tumor resection. The sequenced material consisted of unsorted whole RNA from tumor, nontumor lung or frozen PBMC. Samples were donated by 72 untreated early-stage non-small cell lung cancer patients. The source of this sequence is a female donor with early-stage non-small cell lung cancer. The material sequenced was PBMCs, taken at surgery.

CDR3 DNA: TGTGCCAGCAGCTTATCTGCTGGGTCAATCACAGATACGCAGTATTTT. The encoded protein is CASSLSAGSITDTQYF. V and J are TRBV7-6 and TRBJ2-3; D not certain. V lost 2 bases to trimming and J lost 2 bases, with 14 bases between them. This CDR3 has 16 residues. CDR1 and CDR2 (germline): SGHVS, FNYEAQ.